In this sample, the clone carrying this TCR beta chain turned up once. The antigen remains undetermined. Generated by immunoSEQ multiplex PCR, the TCRdb table keeps only in-frame clones and is missing some. The top ten clones hold 15% to 18% of a sample with about 56,000 clones, 85% of them seen once. The entry originates in a study of PD-L1 blockade in urothelial cancer. Study-wide context: Samples of blood were analyzed 3 weeks (second dose) and 6 weeks after treatment start. Blood yielded a median of approximately 130,000 T cells per sample.

V shed 2 bases, J shed 6 bases, and the junction held 7 bases outside the gene matches. CDR3 length: 15 residues. From germline, CDR1 is MNHEY and CDR2 SMNVEV (reference sequence). Study observations and caveats: By 3 weeks, tumor-associated blood clones had expanded more in durable-benefit patients.

The time point here: pretreatment peripheral blood. Sequencing used PBMCs, obtained around atezolizumab (anti-PD-L1) treatment. The genes are TRBV27 and TRBJ2-4; TRBD2 agrees at 7 bases. The clonotype was recovered from a man aged 65-85 years with urothelial cancer. The CDR3 sequence is CASSLELGGRNIQYF. The CDR3 DNA sequence: TGTGCCAGCAGTTTAGAATTGGGAGGGAGAAACATTCAGTACTTC.